A single sample is the source of the 6 T cell receptor beta chains below, sequenced in a study of cytomegalovirus exposure and HLA in healthy donors (dated by TCRdb to 2016 to 2017). Receptor amplification or capture employed the immunoSEQ multiplex PCR assay. For the multiplex PCR, a mixture combining 60 forward primers for TCR Vbeta segments and 13 reverse primers for TCR Jbeta segments was used. Sourced from immuneACCESS, this table was stored by TCRdb with only in-frame sequences that have V and J called. A share of the clones is absent; for the studies checked, an unresolved V gene accounts for under half, and the remainder has no known explanation. Counted in this sample were about 160,000 clones; approximately 82% of them appeared once. The ten largest clonotypes hold nearly 8.5% of the sample. The specimen was PBMCs. These TCRs come from a male donor in good health and CMV-seropositive.

J is TRBJ1-2 and V is TRBV7-2, with D maybe TRBD1 (6 bases). The CDR3 contains 18 residues. V was clipped by 2 bases and J by 5 bases, with 24 bases between them. In germline, CDR1 is SGHTA, CDR2 FQGNSA. The CDR3 DNA reads as TGTGCCAGCAGCTTACATCTGCGGCGCAGGGGACCTTTTTATGGCTACACCTTC. Translated, it gives CASSLHLRRRGPFYGYTF.

This rearrangement joins TRBV18 to TRBJ2-7; 7 bases are a match to TRBD1. CDR1 KGHSH and CDR2 LQKENI come from the germline V gene. The length of the CDR3 is 13 residues. V shed 3 bases, J shed 3 bases, and the junction held 2 bases outside the gene matches. The CDR3 nucleotides are TGTGCCAGCTCACCGGGACAGATCTACGAGCAGTACTTC. Its protein is CASSPGQIYEQYF.

The V call is TRBV28, the J call TRBJ2-1, with TRBD1 identical over 7 bases. V lost 5 bases, J lost 5 bases, and 6 bases stayed unmatched. Germline V gives CDR1 MDHEN, CDR2 SYDVKM. This CDR3 has 14 residues. The CDR3 DNA sequence: TGTGCCAGCAGTCTTAGACAGGGACACAATGAGCAGTTCTTC. Translating it yields CASSLRQGHNEQFF.

The CDR3 sequence is CASSTLGGQETQYF. Here the CDR3 DNA reads TGTGCCAGCAGTACCCTGGGGGGGCAAGAGACCCAGTACTTC. This rearrangement joins TRBV25-1 to TRBJ2-5; TRBD2 matches at 7 bases. This CDR3 has 14 amino acids. V was pared by 5 bases and J by 2 bases, with 5 bases of the junction left unmatched. Germline CDR1 MGHDK, CDR2 SYGVNS.

The sample holds a few counts of this clone. The genes are TRBV6-1 and TRBJ1-1, with 8 bases identical to TRBD1. CDR3 length equals 13 residues. The germline gives CDR1 MNHNS, CDR2 SASEGT. V lost 3 bases to trimming and J lost 5 bases; unmatched junction nucleotides: 2. This chain's CDR3 is CASSDRGLTEAFF. The CDR3 coding sequence is TGTGCCAGCAGTGACAGGGGGCTTACTGAAGCTTTCTTT.

V gene TRBV29-1 combines with J gene TRBJ2-1, with 8 positions matching TRBD2. From germline, CDR1 is SQVTM and CDR2 ANQGSEA. This CDR3 is built from 14 residues. V shed 4 bases, J shed 2 bases, and the junction held 4 bases outside the gene matches. The CDR3: CSVVGGGAYNEQFF. The CDR3 nucleotides are TGCAGCGTTGTCGGGGGGGGAGCCTACAATGAGCAGTTCTTC.